The rows below give T cell receptor beta chains drawn from one sample of a study of blood T cell repertoires in COVID-19. Here immunoSEQ multiplex PCR was the method, and the copy in TCRdb shows in-frame clones only, minus some. The sample comprises about 100,000 clones, around 84% of which are singletons, and 1.5% to 2% rests with the top ten. The sequencing sample was made of peripheral blood. These receptors came from a woman aged 70-85 years with active or convalescent COVID-19. Each CDR3 is given with its conserved first and last residue. The D gene is left open where the match is weak. Clone size is not always given. Where it is, it says once, few, many or a class for expanded clones.

d_gene	v_gene	abundance	j_gene	CDR3nt	CDR3aa
.	TRBV11-2	.	TRBJ2-7	TGTGCCAGCAGCTTAATGAGACAGAGCTCCTACGAGCAGTACTTC	CASSLMRQSSYEQYF
.	TRBV12-2	.	TRBJ2-1	TGTGCAAGTCGCCCTCCCTCGGGACTAGAACGCTACAATGAGCAGTTCTTC	CASRPPSGLERYNEQFF
.	TRBV5-1	.	TRBJ2-1	TGCGCCAGCAGCTTCACATCGGGGATCAATGAGCAGTTCTTC	CASSFTSGINEQFF
TRBD2	TRBV23-1	.	TRBJ2-1	TGCGCCAGCAGTCAAACTACCCTCGGGGTAGCGGGTTACAATGAGCAGTTCTTC	CASSQTTLGVAGYNEQFF
.	TRBV7-9	.	TRBJ1-2	TGTGCCAGCAGCTTCAAGTACGAGGGCGGGGTACCTGGCTACACCTTC	CASSFKYEGGVPGYTF
TRBD1	TRBV7-2	once	TRBJ2-6	TGTGCCAGCAGCTCGCTCAGGGACAGGTCACTGTCTGGGGCCAACGTCCTGACTTTC	CASSSLRDRSLSGANVLTF
TRBD2	TRBV11-3	.	TRBJ2-1	TGTGCCAGCAGACTAACGACTAGCGGGAGCTATGAGCAGTTCTTC	CASRLTTSGSYEQFF
TRBD1	TRBV18	.	TRBJ2-1	TGTGCCAGCTCACCAGGGACAGGGCGCAATGAGCAGTTCTTC	CASSPGTGRNEQFF
.	TRBV6-5	.	TRBJ1-1	TGTGCCAGCAGCCGTCTGGACAGCGAAGCTTTCTTT	CASSRLDSEAFF
TRBD1	TRBV5-1	.	TRBJ1-4	TGCGCCAGCAGCTATAACACAGGGGGCGATGAAAAACTGTTTTTT	CASSYNTGGDEKLFF
.	TRBV27	.	TRBJ1-6	TGTGCCAGCAGTACTATCGACAGCTTTAATTCACCCCTCCACTTT	CASSTIDSFNSPLHF
.	TRBV7-6	.	TRBJ2-1	TGTGCCAGCAGCATGCCCGGGACTCTAAACAATGAGCAGTTCTTC	CASSMPGTLNNEQFF
.	TRBV11-2	.	TRBJ1-2	TGTGCCAGCAGCTGGAACGGGGATGGCTACACCTTC	CASSWNGDGYTF
TRBD2	TRBV5-1	once	TRBJ2-1	TGCGCCAGCAGCCCTGGACTAGCGGGGGCTCCTCGGAATGAGCAGTTCTTC	CASSPGLAGAPRNEQFF
TRBD1	TRBV19	.	TRBJ2-2	TGTGCCAGTAGTATACGTCAGGGACAGGGAGACCCGTCGAACACCGGGGAGCTGTTTTTT	CASSIRQGQGDPSNTGELFF
.	TRBV12-2	.	TRBJ1-1	TGTGCAAGTTCTCAAGGTCCAGGTCTCAACACTGAAGCTTTCTTT	CASSQGPGLNTEAFF
.	TRBV4-2	.	TRBJ2-7	TGTGCCAGCAGCCAAGATACGGCAGGGCTCCTTTCCGAGCAGTACTTC	CASSQDTAGLLSEQYF
TRBD2	TRBV7-2	once	TRBJ2-5	TGTGCCAGCAGCTTAGGTGGGGGGGGAGAGACCCAGTACTTC	CASSLGGGGETQYF
.	TRBV5-1	.	TRBJ2-7	TGCGCCAGCAGCAATGTCCGGGACACAGTATACGAGCAGTACTTC	CASSNVRDTVYEQYF
TRBD1	TRBV2	few	TRBJ1-1	TGTGCCAGCAGTCCCGACAGGGTGGACACTGAAGCTTTCTTT	CASSPDRVDTEAFF
.	TRBV7-8	.	TRBJ1-6	TGTGCCAGCAGCCAGACTGGGGGGAATTCACCCCTCCACTTT	CASSQTGGNSPLHF
.	TRBV12-1	.	TRBJ1-5	TGTGCCAGCAGCGCAGGGTGCTCTAGCAATCAGCCCCAGCATTTT	CASSAGCSSNQPQHF
TRBD1	TRBV7-2	.	TRBJ2-3	TGTGCCAGCAGCTTCGACAGGGTTTTTCCAGATACGCAGTATTTT	CASSFDRVFPDTQYF
.	TRBV28	.	TRBJ1-2	TGTGCCAGCAGTGGCAGGGAGGCAGGCTACACCTTC	CASSGREAGYTF
TRBD2	TRBV7-2	.	TRBJ2-7	TGTGCCAGCAGCCTTGGGACTAGCCCGGGCGAGCAGTACTTC	CASSLGTSPGEQYF
.	TRBV27	.	TRBJ2-5	TGTGCCAGCAGTCTTACACCGGCGTGGGCAGAGACCCAGTACTTC	CASSLTPAWAETQYF
.	TRBV11-2	.	TRBJ2-2	TGTGCCAGCAGCTTTTCGGACACCGGGGAGCTGTTTTTT	CASSFSDTGELFF
.	TRBV25-1	.	TRBJ1-1	TGTGCCAGCAGTAGTGGGGTTGGAGGTAGGACTGAAGCTTTCTTT	CASSSGVGGRTEAFF
TRBD2	TRBV7-9	.	TRBJ2-5	TGTGCCAGCAGCTTAGCTAGGAGCGGGAAGGTCCAAGAGACCCAGTACTTC	CASSLARSGKVQETQYF
TRBD1	TRBV19	.	TRBJ1-1	TGTGCCAGTACACAGGGGACAGGAAAAAGGGACACTGAAGCTTTCTTT	CASTQGTGKRDTEAFF
.	TRBV6-2/TRBV6-3	few	TRBJ2-1	TGTGCCAGCAGTTATAGTACGGATGAGCAGTTCTTC	CASSYSTDEQFF
TRBD1	TRBV18	.	TRBJ1-3	TGTGCCAGCTCACCATTACAAACAGGGGGTTCTGGAAACACCATATATTTT	CASSPLQTGGSGNTIYF
TRBD1	TRBV2	.	TRBJ1-5	TGTGCCAGCAGTGTCCAGGGGGCAAATCAGCCCCAGCATTTT	CASSVQGANQPQHF
.	TRBV30	.	TRBJ1-2	TGTGCCTGGAGTGTGAGACAGGATGGCTACACCTTC	CAWSVRQDGYTF
.	TRBV5-1	.	TRBJ1-1	TGCGCCAGCAGCGCGGGGTTGAACACTGAAGCTTTCTTT	CASSAGLNTEAFF
.	TRBV7-2	.	TRBJ1-3	TGTGCCAGCAGCTTAGATGCCGGGATCGGAAACACCATATATTTT	CASSLDAGIGNTIYF
TRBD1	TRBV6-6	.	TRBJ1-5	TGTGCCAGCAGCGACCCGACAGGGGTCGATCAGCCCCAGCATTTT	CASSDPTGVDQPQHF
TRBD1	TRBV30	.	TRBJ1-5	TGTGCCTGGGGGACAGGGGGCAGCAATCAGCCCCAGCATTTT	CAWGTGGSNQPQHF
TRBD1	TRBV4-2	once	TRBJ2-2	TGTGCCAGCAGCCAAGAGGGGGACAGGGTGGTTAACACCGGGGAGCTGTTTTTT	CASSQEGDRVVNTGELFF
TRBD1	TRBV18	.	TRBJ1-1	TGTGCCAGCTCACCACCGGGACAGGGTCATGAAGCTTTCTTT	CASSPPGQGHEAFF
TRBD1	TRBV20-1	once	TRBJ1-4	TGCAGTGCTAGTAGGGGGCTGGAAAAACTGTTTTTT	CSASRGLEKLFF
.	TRBV2	.	TRBJ2-6	TGTGCCAGCAGTGTCGTCCTCTCGGCCAACGTCCTGACTTTC	CASSVVLSANVLTF
.	TRBV11-2	.	TRBJ1-2	TGTGCCAGCAGCCTAGACGGACTCTATGGCTACACCTTC	CASSLDGLYGYTF
.	TRBV6-5	.	TRBJ1-1	TGTGCCAGCAGTTACGGGCCTCTCCGGCCTGAAGCTTTCTTT	CASSYGPLRPEAFF
TRBD1	TRBV5-1	few	TRBJ2-7	TGCGCCAGTCGGACAGGGGAGGCCCTATTACGAGAAGAGCAGTACTTC	CASRTGEALLREEQYF
.	TRBV18	.	TRBJ2-3	TGTGCCAGCTCACCACCGGGCGGGGAGTACACAGATACGCAGTATTTT	CASSPPGGEYTDTQYF
TRBD1	TRBV10-3	.	TRBJ1-2	TGTGCCATTTCAAAGACAGGGGGCAACTATGGCTACACCTTC	CAISKTGGNYGYTF
.	TRBV28	.	TRBJ1-1	TGTGCCAGCAGTTTATATGCGGGTGGAGCCACTGAAGCTTTCTTT	CASSLYAGGATEAFF
.	TRBV5-1	few	TRBJ1-4	TGCGCCAGCAGCTTGTCAACGGAGGAAAAACTGTTTTTT	CASSLSTEEKLFF
.	TRBV10-1	.	TRBJ2-5	TGCGCCACACGGCGGACTCACCAAGAGACCCAGTACTTC	CATRRTHQETQYF
TRBD2	TRBV4-2	.	TRBJ2-3	TGTGCCAGCAGCCAAGAGGGAAGCGGGGGGGGCACAGATACGCAGTATTTT	CASSQEGSGGGTDTQYF
TRBD2	TRBV4-1	.	TRBJ2-7	TGCGCCAGCAGCCAAGATCGCCTACTACTAGCGCCCAGCTCCTACGAGCAGTACTTC	CASSQDRLLLAPSSYEQYF
.	TRBV5-1	.	TRBJ2-1	TGCGCCAGCAGCCAAAATTACAATGAGCAGTTCTTC	CASSQNYNEQFF
TRBD2	TRBV5-4	.	TRBJ2-1	TGTGCCAGCAGCCCCGGACTAGCGGGAAACAATGAGCAGTTCTTC	CASSPGLAGNNEQFF
.	TRBV18	.	TRBJ2-2	TGTGCCAGCTCCTCAGGGGCAGGAGTGAACACCGGGGAGCTGTTTTTT	CASSSGAGVNTGELFF
.	TRBV30	.	TRBJ1-5	TGTGCCTGGAGTGTACGTCGGGGAGGAGGCAATCAGCCCCAGCATTTT	CAWSVRRGGGNQPQHF
TRBD1	TRBV4-1	.	TRBJ2-3	TGCGCCAGCAGCCAAGTGCGGACAGGGGGCGCAAATTTCAATACGCAGTATTTT	CASSQVRTGGANFNTQYF
.	TRBV5-8	once	TRBJ1-2	TGTGCCAGCAGCTTGGCAGAAATCGTTAACTATGGCTACACCTTC	CASSLAEIVNYGYTF